This T cell receptor (beta chain) comes out of a study of cytomegalovirus exposure and HLA in healthy donors (TCRdb year 2017). General notes on the study: In an earlier analysis of some 550 of the donors, 276 Gb of sequence data and 95 million to 130 million unique TCR beta sequences from 150 million to 200 million T cells were reported. The number of donors typed differed by locus, with about 629-640 for A, B, C, DRB1 and DQB1, around 520 for DQA1, 606 for DPA1, and approximately 470 for DPB1. About five DR-DQ haplotypes were handled as single units for association and clustering because linkage in the cohort was strong. A later genetic analysis took genome-wide SNP genotypes for about three fifths of the roughly 670 donors and used that subset as a discovery cohort. Among about 410 genotyped donors of the cohort, an average of around 220,000 unique TCR beta nucleotide sequences was sequenced per donor, of which about 19% were non-productive. Every discovery cohort repertoire had been produced on one sequencing platform. The aim of the study was to test whether cataloging public T cell receptors could identify signatures of past pathogen exposure. To study patterns of TCR occurrence, a later analysis re-analyzed previously published TCR beta repertoires from under 750 donors and added high-resolution HLA genotyping. Of the roughly 410 genotyped donors, 80% to 90% were placed in the genetic ancestry cluster associated with self-reported Caucasian donors. A separate validation cohort of roughly 120 different subjects was used in addition to the approximately 670-subject first cohort. Roughly 300 gigabases of sequencing data and approximately 92 million unique TCR sequences made up an early release that covered several hundred HLA-typed donors. HLA typing covered class I and class II loci at four-digit resolution. To decide whether each TCR beta V gene segment behaved as functional or pseudogenic, an earlier analysis of some 540 of the donors relied on high-throughput TCR beta sequencing. The study combined high-throughput TCR immunosequencing, statistical association of individual TCRs with disease status, and machine learning to predict cytomegalovirus infection status. Donor age, sex, ethnicity and CMV serostatus were compiled alongside the repertoire data. The study used immunosequencing to profile the T cell repertoires of 666 subjects and linked those repertoires to cytomegalovirus serostatus. Rather than drawing on any new phenotypic data, the later analysis identified candidate immune exposures from TCR beta sequences and the way those sequences occurred across donors. What the authors observed across the whole study: A few of the identified cytomegalovirus-associated TCR beta chains were confirmed in vitro to be specific for cytomegalovirus antigens. The classifier was reported to diagnose cytomegalovirus status with high specificity and sensitivity in both the original cohort and the validation cohort. Linkage disequilibrium might explain the correlated functional status among segregating V segments, but an unknown experimental factor could not be ruled out. Compared with equally common non-associated chains, HLA-associated TCR beta chains in a later analysis were more clonally expanded and had lower generation probabilities. Strong co-occurrence of HLA alleles, especially DR and DQ, made assigning TCR associations to individual alleles difficult. Presence/absence analyses assumed roughly uniform sequencing depth across donors, an assumption that may not hold. Some IMGT-functional V segments, including TRBV6-2 and TRBV6-3, could not be distinguished by the 87-base-pair reads and were therefore excluded. According to a later analysis, parvovirus B19, influenza, CMV and Epstein-Barr virus appeared linked to several top co-occurrence clusters. CMV serostatus was the only immune exposure information available for the cohort. The sequencing pipeline was judged likely to have produced a cluster of highly shared sequence variants as a technical artifact. An association between a missense DCLRE1C variant and V-gene and J-gene trimming of TCR beta chains was found in a later genetic analysis and replicated in an independent cohort. A later analysis found that most CMV-associated TCR beta chains appeared HLA-restricted, with HLA associations seemingly driven largely by CMV exposure. Because some donors lacked HLA typing at each locus, the association tests relied only on the typed subset. At a false discovery rate of 0.05, a later analysis linked 16,000 or so TCR beta sequences to specific HLA alleles. The authors suggested that the approach could potentially be generalized to other disease states and immunological phenotypes. The study listed 150 to 200 TCR beta chains as associated with cytomegalovirus. In an earlier analysis of about 540 of the donors, most TCR beta V segments were observed in productive rearrangements about 90% or about 30% of the time, broadly matching IMGT annotations. A further reported finding was that TCR beta sequences accurately predicted the HLA-A and HLA-B alleles for most subjects in the first cohort. Across donors, most TCR sequences were observed very rarely, whereas some public TCRs were present in many individuals. The cohort was sequenced for TCR beta chains only, and without alpha or paired-chain data the features that could be detected were limited. In a later analysis, TCR association rates were found to vary across HLA loci, with the most associated TCRs seen for DRB1 alleles and the fewest for HLA-C alleles. Compared with the roughly 600-donor mean, donors in an Asian-associated ancestry cluster had fewer N-insertions in productive TCRs, according to a later genetic analysis. Because counts were too low, seventeen rarely observed V segments, including chromosome 9 orphons, were excluded from the earlier analysis of around 590 of the donors.

The cohort consisted of fewer than 700 healthy bone marrow donors. All cohort members were sampled while nominally healthy, although unrecorded immune exposures were likely present. The donor tested CMV seronegative, placing the donor among the roughly 400 seronegative members of the cohort. A peripheral blood sample was provided by each donor, and peripheral blood mononuclear cells were used for TCR beta sequencing. Genomic DNA was extracted from the blood cell samples with the Qiagen DNeasy Blood Extraction Kit. A word on this clone: What antigen it recognizes has not been identified. No much larger clone is present one base from it, and per-base qualities are unavailable.

The library was built by means of the immunoSEQ multiplex PCR assay. For the multiplex PCR, a mixture combining 60 forward primers for TCR Vbeta segments and 13 reverse primers for TCR Jbeta segments was used. Amplification of the CDR3 region of rearranged TCR beta genes was performed with a multiplex PCR assay on genomic DNA. Amplified TCR beta libraries were sequenced as 87-base-pair reads on the Illumina HiSeq System. The authors' pipeline ran thus. A later analysis counted about 80 million unique TCR beta chains across the 550 to 800 repertoires, and roughly 10 million of these chains were shared by at least two donors. To remove PCR and sequencing errors, raw reads were error-corrected and collapsed into unique sequences using a nearest-neighbor algorithm that merged closely related sequences. V, D and J gene segments were assigned by aligning CDR3 sequences to IMGT reference sequences. For a sequence to be retained, a match of at least six nucleotides was required to both a V gene segment and a J gene segment. A rearrangement was called productive if the CDR3 had no stop codons and remained in frame with V and J, and every other rearrangement was called non-productive. Following IMGT convention, CDR3 was defined as the stretch from the second conserved V-encoded cysteine to the conserved J-encoded phenylalanine. The earlier analysis of about 610 of the donors excluded sequences that lacked an unambiguous match to a single V gene segment. An earlier analysis of almost 600 of the donors classified V segments as functional when productive rearrangements were above 56.7% and as segregating when the standard deviation between donors was above 5%. A statistical classification framework was built to diagnose cytomegalovirus status from the catalog of TCR beta chain sequences. V and J gene assignment, in a later analysis, came from comparing TCR nucleotide sequences with IMGT/GENE-DB human TR gene sequences. A later analysis assigned CDR3 sequences and most-parsimonious VDJ recombination scenarios with the TCRdist pipeline. In a later analysis, each TCR beta chain was defined by its CDR3 amino acid sequence together with its V-gene family, and reads without a unique V-gene family were excluded. In a later analysis, fewer than 650 highly shared, low-generation-probability nucleotide sequences were removed to address suspected cross-contamination and a sequencing artifact. A later analysis calculated a clonal expansion index for each public chain from normalized within-repertoire ranks of inferred template counts. In a later analysis, generation probabilities were computed using a VDJ recombination model fitted to out-of-frame rearrangements, and the results were checked against IGoR. In a later analysis, hypergeometric tests were used to score TCR-TCR, TCR-HLA and TCR-CMV co-occurrence, with a repertoire-size bias correction applied to TCR pairs. A later analysis estimated false discovery rates by permuting HLA or CMV assignments 20 times. In a later analysis, co-occurring TCRs were grouped using DBSCAN, with TCRdist sequence similarity added in when clustering inside HLA-allele-positive subsets. Co-occurrence clustering excluded repertoires with fewer than 30,000 or more than 120,000 public chains, plus five with anomalous nucleotide sharing. TCRdb provides this immuneACCESS table in a form limited to in-frame rearrangements. Some clones are lacking; in checked studies, under half of them reflect an unresolved V gene, and why the rest are absent is not known. Clone size and the V and J calls come from that table; the DNA yielded D and trimming. The sample table contains approximately 53,000 clones; only one count was recorded for 72% of them. The ten largest clones represent roughly 9.2% of the sample.

Trimming takes 3 bases off V and 8 bases off J; junction bases not matched to a gene: 4. The germline V gene sets CDR1 to MNHEY and CDR2 to SVGAGI. From the cysteine through the phenylalanine, the CDR3 covers 14 amino acids. The DNA shown is the 42-base CDR3, in frame from base 1. The source of this sequence is a woman aged 45-60 years in good health and CMV-seronegative. The sequenced sample consisted of PBMCs. The rearranged segments are TRBV6-5 and TRBJ2-1, with TRBD2 matching 10 junction bases. The nucleotide sequence reads as follows: TGTGCCAGCAGTTATGAGCGGGGGGGCCATGAGCAGTTCTTC. It translates as CASSYERGGHEQFF.